This TCR beta chain appears in the sequencing data of a study of PD-1 blockade in classical Hodgkin lymphoma. Repertoires were generated with immunoSEQ multiplex PCR, while TCRdb's copy carries only in-frame clones and drops some. The table shows around 20,000 clones, with nearly 80% occurring only once. Time point: cycle 4 day 1 (C4D1), after about 6 weeks of nivolumab. Relapses following autologous stem cell transplantation were seen in all patients, with brentuximab vedotin exposure varying. Deletions cut 1 base from V and 4 bases from J, with 10 bases between. The length of the CDR3 is 14 residues. Germline assignment: CDR1 MNHNS and CDR2 SASEGT.

V is TRBV6-1 and J is TRBJ1-2; no reliable D call. The specimen comprised peripheral blood mononuclear cells (PBMCs), sampled before the fourth cycle of nivolumab. This receptor was obtained from a human donor with classical Hodgkin lymphoma. This CDR3 is CASSEGAVIYGYTF. The CDR3 coding sequence is TGTGCCAGCAGTGAAGGGGCCGTAATCTATGGCTACACCTTC.